This T cell receptor (beta chain) was sequenced during a study of blood T cell repertoires in COVID-19 (TCRdb year 2020). The study in broad terms: Collaborator samples came from the United States, Italy and Spain and covered acute and convalescent phases of COVID-19. Nearly every sample came with metadata listing a de-identified subject ID, COVID-19 status, age in years and sex. The samples were drawn from the first 160 participants of the ongoing ImmuneRACE study and from 1,200 or so subjects provided by 6 global collaborators. The repertoires were made available in a free public database intended to serve as a resource for research on the immune response to SARS-CoV-2. Deeply sampled blood TCRbeta repertoires from subjects exposed to, actively infected with, or recovered from COVID-19 were included in the dataset. The prospective study material was composed of cDNA or gDNA derived from T cells, B-cell-depleted T cells, or PBMCs. HLA class I and class II types, where available, came from metadata supplied by the sample provider rather than from assay-based typing.

About this clone itself: Its antigen remains undetermined. Base qualities are not provided; no much larger clone lies one nucleotide away.

The CDR3 runs 14 residues from the cysteine to the phenylalanine. Solely the CDR3 DNA is kept, with 42 bases framed from the first base. The CDR1 and CDR2 encoded by the germline V gene are SQVTM and ANQGSEA. V drops 0 bases and J drops 5 bases, leaving 14 bases in between. The study at large found these results: The amount of clinical and demographic metadata varied by source and participant and was provided uncurated.

TCRbeta CDR3 regions were amplified from genomic DNA using the immunoSEQ Assay, a bias-controlled multiplex PCR. In the paper's pipeline: The number of nucleated cells in each sample was estimated by amplification of reference gene primers within the assay. To quantify the absolute abundance of each unique TCRbeta CDR3 rearrangement, sequence reads were collapsed and filtered. Productive Simpson clonality was computed per sample as the square root of Simpson's diversity index over productive rearrangements. TCRdb obtained this table from immuneACCESS and retained in-frame rearrangements with V and J assigned. These tables miss some clones; where compared with another copy, unresolved V genes account for less than half of the shortfall, and the remainder is unexplained. V and J calls and clone size come straight from that table; D and trimming were deduced from the DNA. This sample is represented by 25,000 to 35,000 clones; 90% to 95% of them were singletons. Clones ranked in the top ten supply roughly 13% of the sample.

The collaborating institutions used their own protocols to collect whole blood in K2EDTA tubes. For TCRbeta analysis, collaborator samples were shipped as frozen whole blood, as isolated PBMCs, or as DNA extracted from either sample type. Material: peripheral blood. The TCR sequence derives from a human donor in a cohort sampled during active COVID-19. The chain uses TRBV29-1 and TRBJ2-7, and perhaps TRBD1 as D gene, on 6 matching bases. The nucleotide sequence is given as TGCAGCGTTGAAGAGGCAGGGGTTTCACACGAGCAGTACTTC. Translated, it reads CSVEEAGVSHEQYF.